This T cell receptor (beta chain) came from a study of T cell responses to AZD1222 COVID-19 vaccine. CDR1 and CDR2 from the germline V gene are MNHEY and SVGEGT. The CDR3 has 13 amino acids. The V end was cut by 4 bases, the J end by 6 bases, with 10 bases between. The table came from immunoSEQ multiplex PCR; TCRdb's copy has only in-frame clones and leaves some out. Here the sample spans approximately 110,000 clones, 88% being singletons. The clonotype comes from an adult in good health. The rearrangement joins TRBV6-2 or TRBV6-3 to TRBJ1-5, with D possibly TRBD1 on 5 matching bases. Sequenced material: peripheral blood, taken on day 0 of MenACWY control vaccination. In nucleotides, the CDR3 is TGTGCCAGCAGTTCGGGGGTCCGTCAGCCCCAGCATTTT. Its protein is CASSSGVRQPQHF.